This TCR beta chain was sequenced in a study of cytomegalovirus exposure and HLA in healthy donors. Primers for the PCR totalled 60 Vbeta and 13 Jbeta. Generated by immunoSEQ multiplex PCR, the TCRdb table keeps only in-frame clones and is missing some. The profile shows around 200,000 clones, approximately 79% of them singletons. Germline loops: CDR1 MNHEY, CDR2 SVGAGI. CDR3 length: 15 residues. V shed 8 bases, J shed 5 bases, and the junction held 12 bases outside the gene matches. Notes on the study in general: As was reported, the classifier diagnosed cytomegalovirus status with high specificity and sensitivity. TCR beta chains numbering 164 were designated cytomegalovirus-associated. When analyzed later, a missense DCLRE1C variant was found to be linked to TCR beta V- and J-gene trimming. Common viral pathogens (according to a later analysis) appeared linked to several of the most significant clusters.

Regarding this clone: Its matching antigen is unknown.

The receptor was isolated from a woman aged 30 to 39 in good health and CMV-seropositive. V is TRBV6-5 and J is TRBJ2-1, with 7 bases identical to TRBD1. The sample was PBMCs. The chain's CDR3 is CASRLGTEVNNEQFF. CDR3 DNA sequence: TGTGCCAGCCGACTCGGGACAGAGGTCAACAATGAGCAGTTCTTC.